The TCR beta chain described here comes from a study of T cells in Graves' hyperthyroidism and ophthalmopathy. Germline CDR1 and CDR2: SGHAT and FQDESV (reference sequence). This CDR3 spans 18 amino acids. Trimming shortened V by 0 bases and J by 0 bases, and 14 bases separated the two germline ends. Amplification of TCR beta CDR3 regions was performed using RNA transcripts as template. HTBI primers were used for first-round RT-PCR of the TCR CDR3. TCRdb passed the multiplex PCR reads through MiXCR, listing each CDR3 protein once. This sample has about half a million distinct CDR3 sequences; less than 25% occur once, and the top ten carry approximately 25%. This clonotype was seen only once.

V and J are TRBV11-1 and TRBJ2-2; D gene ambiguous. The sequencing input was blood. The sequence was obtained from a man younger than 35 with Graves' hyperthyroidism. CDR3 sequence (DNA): TGTGCCAGCAGCTTAGCTTCAACCTATGTCGCGAACACCGGGGAGCTGTTTTTT. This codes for CASSLASTYVANTGELFF.